The clone carrying this T cell receptor beta chain was seen a single time. Its antigen remains unknown. CD45RO negativity and positive selection for CCR7 defined naive CD8 cells, a population that excluded terminally differentiated effector memory CD45RA+ cells. The table came from immunoSEQ multiplex PCR; TCRdb's copy has only in-frame clones and leaves some out. Of 1.5 million to 2.5 million clones detected, about 94% appear once; the ten largest clones hold 0.9% to 1.5%. CDR1 is PRHDT, CDR2 FYEKMQ, per germline (reference sequence). The CDR3 runs to 14 residues. The germline V and J ends were trimmed by 4 bases and 2 bases, with 12 bases remaining between them. This sample is drawn from a study of shared clonotypes between healthy human individuals. Regarding the study as a whole: Across a handful of donors, naive CD4 shared roughly 5.2%, naive CD8 3% to 3.5%, memory CD4 roughly 2.3%, memory CD8 roughly 0.37%. Rarefaction showed sorted-subset sequencing was incomplete despite large depth.

What was sequenced was naive CD8+ T cells sorted from blood. The TCR originated in a man aged 18 to 30 in good health. V gene TRBV13 combines with J gene TRBJ2-7, with D possibly TRBD1 on 6 matching bases. Written as DNA, the CDR3 is TGTGCCAGCAGCTCAGGGGAACAGGCCTACGAGCAGTACTTC. It encodes CASSSGEQAYEQYF.